This T cell receptor beta chain stems from a study of cytomegalovirus exposure and HLA in healthy donors. V lost 3 bases, J lost 2 bases, and 10 bases lay in between. Germline-derived CDR1 and CDR2 are MNHEY and SMNVEV (reference sequence). The length of the CDR3 is 14 residues. The study ran its PCR with 60 Vbeta and 13 Jbeta primers. Study processing details: It was a later analysis that counted around 85 million unique TCR beta chains, of which roughly 11 million were shared. Sequencing used immunoSEQ multiplex PCR; TCRdb keeps in-frame clones, though not all of them. That table gives V, J and clone size, and the DNA gave D and trimming. The sample contains 160,000 or so clones, around four fifths of which appear only once.

This sequence originates from a male donor in good health and CMV-seronegative. The chain carries TRBV27 and TRBJ1-2, with TRBD1 as a possible D gene (5 bases). The sequencing sample was made of PBMCs. Written as DNA, the CDR3 is TGTGCCAGCAGTTTGTACTCAGGGAACTATGGCTACACCTTC. Amino acids: CASSLYSGNYGYTF.